Listed below are T cell receptor beta chains from one sample, sequenced in a study of T cells after somatic rescue of genetic block. Assay: immunoSEQ multiplex PCR; the TCRdb copy retains only in-frame clones and omits some. This sample has tens of thousands of clones; around 90% occur once, and the top ten carry 1.6%. The sequenced sample consisted of peripheral blood mononuclear cells (PBMCs). These receptors all come from a woman in her late teens or twenties. CDR3s include the opening cysteine and the closing phenylalanine or tryptophan. A D gene is named only where the DNA matches it firmly. Expanded clones are given a class, and other clones once, few, many or no size at all.

D gene: .; clone size: .; V gene: TRBV18; J gene: TRBJ1-1; CDR3 protein: CASSLPGWQDTEAFF; CDR3 DNA: TGTGCCAGCTCACTACCAGGTTGGCAGGACACTGAAGCTTTCTTT
D gene: .; clone size: .; V gene: TRBV10-1; J gene: TRBJ2-3; CDR3 protein: CASSRGADTQYF; CDR3 DNA: TGCGCCAGCAGCCGAGGAGCAGATACGCAGTATTTT
D gene: TRBD2; clone size: .; V gene: TRBV5-1; J gene: TRBJ2-3; CDR3 protein: CASSLRVTSGDTDTQYF; CDR3 DNA: TGCGCCAGCAGCTTGAGGGTGACTAGCGGGGACACAGATACGCAGTATTTT
D gene: TRBD2; clone size: .; V gene: TRBV7-9; J gene: TRBJ2-7; CDR3 protein: CASSFGLAGGSYEQYF; CDR3 DNA: TGTGCCAGCAGCTTCGGGCTAGCGGGAGGGTCCTACGAGCAGTACTTC
D gene: .; clone size: .; V gene: TRBV11-3; J gene: TRBJ1-1; CDR3 protein: CASSPNGVIAFF; CDR3 DNA: TGTGCCAGCAGCCCCAACGGGGTGATAGCTTTCTTT
D gene: TRBD2; clone size: .; V gene: TRBV11-2; J gene: TRBJ2-7; CDR3 protein: CASSLEGLAGAYEQYF; CDR3 DNA: TGTGCCAGCAGCTTAGAGGGGCTAGCGGGAGCTTACGAGCAGTACTTC
D gene: TRBD1; clone size: .; V gene: TRBV9; J gene: TRBJ2-7; CDR3 protein: CASSGPGQGSYEQYF; CDR3 DNA: TGTGCCAGCAGCGGACCGGGACAGGGTTCCTACGAGCAGTACTTC
D gene: .; clone size: .; V gene: TRBV29-1; J gene: TRBJ2-2; CDR3 protein: CSVVLGLNTGELFF; CDR3 DNA: TGCAGCGTTGTATTGGGACTCAACACCGGGGAGCTGTTTTTT
D gene: .; clone size: .; V gene: TRBV28; J gene: TRBJ2-1; CDR3 protein: CASRTDSYNEQFF; CDR3 DNA: TGTGCCAGCAGAACCGACAGTTACAATGAGCAGTTCTTC
D gene: TRBD2; clone size: .; V gene: TRBV18; J gene: TRBJ2-1; CDR3 protein: CASSSSGSHYNEQFF; CDR3 DNA: TGTGCCAGCTCGTCCAGCGGGAGTCATTACAATGAGCAGTTCTTC
D gene: .; clone size: .; V gene: TRBV6-4; J gene: TRBJ2-6; CDR3 protein: CASSDRDASGANVLTF; CDR3 DNA: TGTGCCAGCAGTGACAGGGACGCCTCTGGGGCCAACGTCCTGACTTTC
D gene: .; clone size: .; V gene: TRBV5-1; J gene: TRBJ1-1; CDR3 protein: CASRPEGPEAFF; CDR3 DNA: TGCGCCAGCAGACCCGAGGGGCCTGAAGCTTTCTTT
D gene: TRBD1; clone size: .; V gene: TRBV11-2; J gene: TRBJ2-7; CDR3 protein: CASSLGQAPKTYEQYF; CDR3 DNA: TGTGCCAGCAGCTTGGGACAGGCCCCTAAAACCTACGAGCAGTACTTC
D gene: TRBD2; clone size: .; V gene: TRBV18; J gene: TRBJ2-7; CDR3 protein: CASSPRTSGDYEQYF; CDR3 DNA: TGTGCCAGCTCACCACGAACTAGCGGAGACTACGAGCAGTACTTC
D gene: .; clone size: .; V gene: TRBV19; J gene: TRBJ2-1; CDR3 protein: CASSIWANKHNEQFF; CDR3 DNA: TGTGCCAGTAGTATATGGGCAAATAAACACAATGAGCAGTTCTTC
D gene: .; clone size: once; V gene: TRBV19; J gene: TRBJ2-2; CDR3 protein: CASSIDRAYTGELFF; CDR3 DNA: TGTGCCAGTAGTATAGACAGGGCCTACACCGGGGAGCTGTTTTTT
D gene: .; clone size: .; V gene: TRBV18; J gene: TRBJ2-2; CDR3 protein: CASSPSPNTGELFF; CDR3 DNA: TGTGCCAGCTCACCGAGTCCGAACACCGGGGAGCTGTTTTTT
D gene: .; clone size: .; V gene: TRBV21-1; J gene: TRBJ1-1; CDR3 protein: CASRLTGAGKAFF; CDR3 DNA: TGTGCCAGCAGACTGACTGGGGCAGGAAAAGCTTTCTTT
D gene: .; clone size: .; V gene: TRBV2; J gene: TRBJ1-1; CDR3 protein: CASSGGWTMNTEAFF; CDR3 DNA: TGTGCCAGCAGTGGGGGGTGGACTATGAACACTGAAGCTTTCTTT
D gene: TRBD1; clone size: .; V gene: TRBV11-2; J gene: TRBJ2-2; CDR3 protein: CAKLKGAGTGFDSGELFF; CDR3 DNA: TGTGCCAAACTGAAGGGAGCCGGGACAGGGTTTGATTCCGGGGAGCTGTTTTTT
D gene: .; clone size: .; V gene: TRBV2; J gene: TRBJ2-7; CDR3 protein: CASLTGTYEQYF; CDR3 DNA: TGTGCCAGTCTGACTGGAACCTACGAGCAGTACTTC
D gene: .; clone size: .; V gene: TRBV6-1; J gene: TRBJ2-7; CDR3 protein: CASRDNYEQYF; CDR3 DNA: TGTGCCAGCAGGGACAACTACGAGCAGTACTTC
D gene: TRBD1; clone size: .; V gene: TRBV7-2; J gene: TRBJ1-5; CDR3 protein: CASSSGQVSNQPQHF; CDR3 DNA: TGTGCCAGCAGCTCAGGACAGGTTAGCAATCAGCCCCAGCATTTT
D gene: .; clone size: .; V gene: TRBV28; J gene: TRBJ2-2; CDR3 protein: CASSPSDTGELFF; CDR3 DNA: TGTGCCAGCAGTCCTAGCGACACCGGGGAGCTGTTTTTT
D gene: .; clone size: .; V gene: TRBV5-1; J gene: TRBJ2-1; CDR3 protein: CASSSKAGSYNEQFF; CDR3 DNA: TGCGCCAGCAGCTCTAAAGCGGGTTCCTACAATGAGCAGTTCTTC
D gene: TRBD1; clone size: .; V gene: TRBV18; J gene: TRBJ1-3; CDR3 protein: CASSPDRGSGNTIYF; CDR3 DNA: TGTGCCAGCTCACCGGACAGGGGATCTGGAAACACCATATATTTT
D gene: .; clone size: .; V gene: TRBV19; J gene: TRBJ2-3; CDR3 protein: CASSPRITDTQYF; CDR3 DNA: TGTGCCAGTAGTCCCCGGATCACAGATACGCAGTATTTT
D gene: .; clone size: .; V gene: TRBV6-5; J gene: TRBJ2-3; CDR3 protein: CASSTQGYSTDTQYF; CDR3 DNA: TGTGCCAGCAGCACCCAGGGGTATAGCACAGATACGCAGTATTTT
D gene: .; clone size: .; V gene: TRBV19; J gene: TRBJ2-3; CDR3 protein: CASIGSGGRSDTQYF; CDR3 DNA: TGTGCCAGTATTGGGTCAGGGGGGAGGTCAGATACGCAGTATTTT
D gene: .; clone size: .; V gene: TRBV2; J gene: TRBJ1-5; CDR3 protein: CASSPTGGVSNQPQHF; CDR3 DNA: TGTGCCAGCAGCCCGACGGGGGGGGTTAGCAATCAGCCCCAGCATTTT
D gene: TRBD1; clone size: .; V gene: TRBV6-6; J gene: TRBJ1-1; CDR3 protein: CAVLVGQGGTEAFF; CDR3 DNA: TGTGCCGTCCTCGTCGGACAGGGTGGGACTGAAGCTTTCTTT
D gene: TRBD1; clone size: .; V gene: TRBV2; J gene: TRBJ2-2; CDR3 protein: CASKDRGPIGELFF; CDR3 DNA: TGTGCCAGCAAGGACAGGGGGCCGATCGGGGAGCTGTTTTTT
D gene: .; clone size: once; V gene: TRBV28; J gene: TRBJ2-3; CDR3 protein: CASSPPNRDTQYF; CDR3 DNA: TGTGCCAGCAGTCCCCCCAATCGAGATACGCAGTATTTT
D gene: .; clone size: .; V gene: TRBV9; J gene: TRBJ1-5; CDR3 protein: CASSVDSRGPQHF; CDR3 DNA: TGTGCCAGCAGCGTCGACAGCCGTGGGCCCCAGCATTTT
D gene: .; clone size: .; V gene: TRBV19; J gene: TRBJ2-1; CDR3 protein: CASSKATTWNEQFF; CDR3 DNA: TGTGCCAGTAGTAAGGCTACTACGTGGAATGAGCAGTTCTTC
D gene: TRBD2; clone size: once; V gene: TRBV5-1; J gene: TRBJ2-5; CDR3 protein: CASSFGTSGSPGWETQYF; CDR3 DNA: TGCGCCAGCAGCTTCGGGACTAGCGGGAGTCCCGGTTGGGAGACCCAGTACTTC
D gene: .; clone size: .; V gene: TRBV2; J gene: TRBJ2-5; CDR3 protein: CASRQTLGETQYF; CDR3 DNA: TGTGCCAGCAGGCAGACATTGGGAGAGACCCAGTACTTC
D gene: TRBD2; clone size: .; V gene: TRBV7-9; J gene: TRBJ2-1; CDR3 protein: CASSLWASGSRDEQFF; CDR3 DNA: TGTGCCAGCAGCTTATGGGCTAGCGGGAGTCGGGATGAGCAGTTCTTC
D gene: .; clone size: .; V gene: TRBV7-9; J gene: TRBJ1-4; CDR3 protein: CASSPPRGAPAEKLFF; CDR3 DNA: TGTGCCAGCAGCCCGCCCCGGGGGGCTCCGGCTGAAAAACTGTTTTTT
D gene: TRBD1; clone size: .; V gene: TRBV6-1; J gene: TRBJ2-1; CDR3 protein: CASSEARQGQIYNEQFF; CDR3 DNA: TGTGCCAGCAGTGAAGCCCGACAGGGGCAAATTTACAATGAGCAGTTCTTC
D gene: TRBD2; clone size: .; V gene: TRBV5-5; J gene: TRBJ2-7; CDR3 protein: CASSSAGVPYEQYF; CDR3 DNA: TGTGCCAGCAGCTCTGCGGGAGTCCCCTACGAGCAGTACTTC
D gene: .; clone size: .; V gene: TRBV27; J gene: TRBJ2-1; CDR3 protein: CASSLQTGRSYNEQFF; CDR3 DNA: TGTGCCAGCAGTTTACAAACCGGGAGATCCTACAATGAGCAGTTCTTC
D gene: .; clone size: .; V gene: TRBV19; J gene: TRBJ2-2; CDR3 protein: CASSIPDYTGELFF; CDR3 DNA: TGTGCCAGTAGTATACCCGACTACACCGGGGAGCTGTTTTTT
D gene: .; clone size: few; V gene: TRBV7-2; J gene: TRBJ2-3; CDR3 protein: CASSPLSGMAADTQYF; CDR3 DNA: TGTGCCAGCAGCCCCTTGAGTGGGATGGCCGCAGATACGCAGTATTTT
D gene: .; clone size: .; V gene: TRBV19; J gene: TRBJ1-3; CDR3 protein: CASSPPTGAWPSSGNTIYF; CDR3 DNA: TGTGCCAGTAGTCCACCAACAGGTGCGTGGCCCAGCTCTGGAAACACCATATATTTT
D gene: .; clone size: .; V gene: TRBV7-9; J gene: TRBJ2-3; CDR3 protein: CASSFRSGSTDTQYF; CDR3 DNA: TGTGCCAGCAGCTTCAGGAGCGGGAGCACAGATACGCAGTATTTT
D gene: TRBD1; clone size: .; V gene: TRBV7-9; J gene: TRBJ1-4; CDR3 protein: CASSLGAGGISNEKLFF; CDR3 DNA: TGTGCCAGCAGCTTAGGCGCAGGGGGGATCTCTAATGAAAAACTGTTTTTT
D gene: .; clone size: .; V gene: TRBV2; J gene: TRBJ1-1; CDR3 protein: CASSEYAEAFF; CDR3 DNA: TGTGCCAGCAGTGAATACGCTGAAGCTTTCTTT
D gene: .; clone size: .; V gene: TRBV7-9; J gene: TRBJ2-1; CDR3 protein: CASSFSGARINEQFF; CDR3 DNA: TGTGCCAGCAGCTTCTCAGGGGCGAGGATTAATGAGCAGTTCTTC
D gene: TRBD1; clone size: .; V gene: TRBV28; J gene: TRBJ2-7; CDR3 protein: CASSTNRQGPTYEQYF; CDR3 DNA: TGTGCCAGCAGTACAAACAGACAGGGACCCACCTACGAGCAGTACTTC
D gene: .; clone size: once; V gene: TRBV6-5; J gene: TRBJ1-4; CDR3 protein: CASSYSQAVANEKLFF; CDR3 DNA: TGTGCCAGCAGTTACTCACAGGCTGTGGCTAATGAAAAACTGTTTTTT
D gene: TRBD1; clone size: .; V gene: TRBV4-1; J gene: TRBJ1-2; CDR3 protein: CASTQDRGLYGYTF; CDR3 DNA: TGCGCCAGCACCCAGGACAGGGGGCTGTATGGCTACACCTTC
D gene: .; clone size: once; V gene: TRBV18; J gene: TRBJ2-7; CDR3 protein: CASSRDKAYEQYF; CDR3 DNA: TGTGCCAGCTCACGGGACAAGGCCTACGAGCAGTACTTC
D gene: TRBD2; clone size: .; V gene: TRBV10-1; J gene: TRBJ2-3; CDR3 protein: CASSVTSGSTDTQYF; CDR3 DNA: TGCGCCAGCAGTGTGACTAGCGGGAGCACAGATACGCAGTATTTT